This entry is about one TCR beta chain. The sample originates from a study of blood T cell repertoires in COVID-19. Study overall: COVID-19 samples collected from the United States, Italy and Spain covered acute and convalescent phases. PBMCs, B-cell-depleted T cells, or T cells provided the cDNA or gDNA that made up the material.

Original methodology: Nucleated cell counts were estimated from reference gene primer amplification. Data came from immunoSEQ multiplex PCR; TCRdb stores just in-frame clones and leaves some out. V, J and clone size derive from that table, while D and trimming were established from the DNA sequence. The table lists about 60,000 clones, 75% to 85% of them singletons, with around 18% in the top ten. The V gene's germline CDR1 is LGHNT and CDR2 FRNRAP. There are 16 residues in the CDR3. V shed 1 base and J shed 6 bases, with 17 bases lying between them. The J gene is TRBJ2-3, the V gene TRBV12-5, with D possibly being TRBD2 (7 bases). Sequenced: peripheral blood. The clonotype comes from a human donor in a cohort sampled during active COVID-19. This CDR3 is CASGLGRLAGADTQYF. The CDR3 DNA reads TGTGCTAGTGGTTTGGGCCGACTTGCGGGGGCCGATACGCAGTATTTT.